This T cell receptor beta chain was captured in a study of T cells in Graves' hyperthyroidism and ophthalmopathy. Study-wide results and limits: A 13 V-J model separated ophthalmopathy from stable hyperthyroidism.

The V gene's germline CDR1 is SGHDT and CDR2 YYEEEE. The length of the CDR3 is 15 residues. Trimming took off 2 bases at V and 5 bases at J, with 16 bases between the two ends. RNA transcripts served as the template for amplifying TCR beta CDR3 regions. A set of HTBI primers served as the primers for a first-round RT-PCR of the TCR CDR3. Each CDR3 protein gets one entry after TCRdb re-called the multiplex PCR reads with MiXCR. The sample lists some 570,000 distinct CDR3 sequences, about a sixth occurring once. As to this clonotype: Its specificity is unknown.

This clonotype was obtained from a woman aged 18-29 years with Graves' ophthalmopathy. Specimen: blood. The chain recombines TRBV5-6 with TRBJ2-5; the D is unclear. CDR3 sequence reads: CASSFEDVGVETQYF. As DNA, the CDR3 is TGTGCCAGCAGCTTCGAGGATGTGGGCGTCGAGACCCAGTACTTC.